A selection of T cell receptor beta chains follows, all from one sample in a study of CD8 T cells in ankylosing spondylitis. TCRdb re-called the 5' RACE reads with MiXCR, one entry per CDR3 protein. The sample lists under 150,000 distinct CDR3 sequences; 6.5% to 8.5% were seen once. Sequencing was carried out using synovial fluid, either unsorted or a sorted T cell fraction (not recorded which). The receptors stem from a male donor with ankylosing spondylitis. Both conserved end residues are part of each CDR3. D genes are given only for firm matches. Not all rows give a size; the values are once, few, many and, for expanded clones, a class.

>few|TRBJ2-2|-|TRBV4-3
TGCGCCAGCAGCCGAGGAGACTATTCGAACACCGGGGAGCTGTTTTTT
CASSRGDYSNTGELFF
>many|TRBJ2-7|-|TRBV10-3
TGTGCCATCAGTGGTACCCAGGGTGCCGAGCAGTACTTC
CAISGTQGAEQYF
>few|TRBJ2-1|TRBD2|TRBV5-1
TGCGCCAGCAGCGCTTGGGCGGGAGGAGGCAATGAGCAGTTCTTC
CASSAWAGGGNEQFF
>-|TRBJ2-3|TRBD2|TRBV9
TGTGCCAGCAGCCTGGGGACTAGCGGGGGGTTCGCTAGCACAGATACGCAGTATTTT
CASSLGTSGGFASTDTQYF
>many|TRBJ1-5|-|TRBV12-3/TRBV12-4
TGTGCCAGCAGTTCTCAGGGTGAGGGCCAGCCCCAGCATTTT
CASSSQGEGQPQHF
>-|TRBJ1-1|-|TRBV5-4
TGTGCCAGAAGCTTCCTTTCGGGACGGGGGAACACTGAAGCTTTCTTT
CARSFLSGRGNTEAFF
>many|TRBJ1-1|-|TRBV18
TGTGCCAGCTCACCGGGCCTCATGGATAACACTGAAGCTTTCTTT
CASSPGLMDNTEAFF
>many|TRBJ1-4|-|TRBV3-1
TGTGCCAGCAGCCAGCGCGGCACGGATGAAAAACTGTTTTTT
CASSQRGTDEKLFF
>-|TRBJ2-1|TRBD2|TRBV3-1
TGTGCCAGCAGCGCCCGACCGCGACTAGCGGGAGAAAGTAATGAGCAGTTCTTC
CASSARPRLAGESNEQFF
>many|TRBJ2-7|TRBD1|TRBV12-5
TGTGCTAGTGGTTTGGACAGGGGCTACGAGCAGTACTTC
CASGLDRGYEQYF
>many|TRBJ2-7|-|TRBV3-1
TGTGCCAGCAGCCAAGAGGACAGATCATACGAGCAGTACTTC
CASSQEDRSYEQYF
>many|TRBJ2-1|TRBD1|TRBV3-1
TGTGCCAGCAGCCTGACAGGGGGCAGAAATTATGAGCAGTTCTTC
CASSLTGGRNYEQFF
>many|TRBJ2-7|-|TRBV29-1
TGCAGCGTACGGGGGAGGTCCTACGAGCAGTACTTC
CSVRGRSYEQYF